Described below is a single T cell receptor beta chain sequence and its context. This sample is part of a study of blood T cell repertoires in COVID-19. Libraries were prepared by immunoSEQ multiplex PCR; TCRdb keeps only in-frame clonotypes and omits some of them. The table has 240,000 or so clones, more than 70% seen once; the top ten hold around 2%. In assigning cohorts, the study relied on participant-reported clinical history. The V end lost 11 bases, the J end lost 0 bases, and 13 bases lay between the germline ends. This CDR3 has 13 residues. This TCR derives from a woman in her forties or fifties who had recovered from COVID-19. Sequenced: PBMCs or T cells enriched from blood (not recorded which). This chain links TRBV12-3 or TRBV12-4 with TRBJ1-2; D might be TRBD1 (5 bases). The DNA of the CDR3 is TGTGCCTCCGCGGCAGGGACTAACTATGGCTACACCTTC. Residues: CASAAGTNYGYTF.